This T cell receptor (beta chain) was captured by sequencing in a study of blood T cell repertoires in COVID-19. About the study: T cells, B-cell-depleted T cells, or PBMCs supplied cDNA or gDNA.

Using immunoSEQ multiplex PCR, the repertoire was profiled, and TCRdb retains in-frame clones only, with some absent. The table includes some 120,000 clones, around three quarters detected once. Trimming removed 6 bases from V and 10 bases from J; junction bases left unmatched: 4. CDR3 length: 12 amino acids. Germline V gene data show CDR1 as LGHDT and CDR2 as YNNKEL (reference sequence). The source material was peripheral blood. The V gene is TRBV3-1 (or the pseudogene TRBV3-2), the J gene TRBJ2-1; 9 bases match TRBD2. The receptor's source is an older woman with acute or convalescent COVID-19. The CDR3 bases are TGTGCCAGCAGTCTGGGGACTAGCGAGCAGTTCTTC. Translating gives CASSLGTSEQFF.